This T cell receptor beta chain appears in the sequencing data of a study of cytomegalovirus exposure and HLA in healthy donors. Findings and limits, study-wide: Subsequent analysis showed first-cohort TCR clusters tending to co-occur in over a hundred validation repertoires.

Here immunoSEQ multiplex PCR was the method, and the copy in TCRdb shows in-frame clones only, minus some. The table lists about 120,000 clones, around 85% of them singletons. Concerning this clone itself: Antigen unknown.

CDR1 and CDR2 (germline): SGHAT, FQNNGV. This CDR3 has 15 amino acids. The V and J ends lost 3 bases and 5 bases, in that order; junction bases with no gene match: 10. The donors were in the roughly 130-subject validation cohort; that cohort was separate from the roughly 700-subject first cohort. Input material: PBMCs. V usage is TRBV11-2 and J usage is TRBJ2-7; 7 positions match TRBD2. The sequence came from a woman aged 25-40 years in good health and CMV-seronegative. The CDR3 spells CASSFSSGRGNEQYF. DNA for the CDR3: TGTGCCAGCAGCTTCTCAAGCGGGCGGGGGAACGAGCAGTACTTC.